What follows describes a single T cell receptor (beta chain). These data are taken from a study of blood T cell repertoires in COVID-19. Study details: Specimens from acute and convalescent COVID-19 originated in the United States, Italy and Spain. T cells, B-cell-depleted T cells, or PBMCs provided the cDNA or gDNA that served as material.

Per the authors' pipeline: Reference gene primer amplification gave nucleated cell count estimates. Measured with immunoSEQ multiplex PCR; TCRdb has only the in-frame clones, and not every one. The DNA was the basis for D and trimming; V, J and clone size are from that table. The table lists over 150,000 clones, around nine tenths of them singletons, with approximately 1.1% in the top ten. Germline V gene data show CDR1 as SNHLY and CDR2 as FYNNEI. The CDR3 spans 16 residues. V was clipped by 6 bases and J by 6 bases; unmatched bases: 10. The sequence was collected from a young man with acute or convalescent COVID-19. The source material was peripheral blood. J is TRBJ2-1 and V is TRBV2; 11 bases fit TRBD1. The CDR3 DNA reads TGTGCCAGCAGGGACCCGGGACAGGGGGTGGGCAATGAGCAGTTCTTC. Residues: CASRDPGQGVGNEQFF.